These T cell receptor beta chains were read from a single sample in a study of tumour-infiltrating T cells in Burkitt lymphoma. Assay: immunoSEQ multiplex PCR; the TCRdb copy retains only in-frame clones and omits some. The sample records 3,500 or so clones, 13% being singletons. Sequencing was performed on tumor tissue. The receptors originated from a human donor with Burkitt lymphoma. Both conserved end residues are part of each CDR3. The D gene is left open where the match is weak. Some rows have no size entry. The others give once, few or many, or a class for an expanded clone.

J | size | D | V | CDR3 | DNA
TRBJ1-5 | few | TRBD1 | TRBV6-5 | CASRRTGYNQPQHF | TGTGCCAGCAGACGGACAGGGTACAATCAGCCCCAGCATTTT
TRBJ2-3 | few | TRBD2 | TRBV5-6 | CASSLELAGETRGDTQYF | TGTGCCAGCAGCTTGGAACTAGCGGGGGAAACGAGGGGAGATACGCAGTATTTT
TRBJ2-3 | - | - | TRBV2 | CASSRDSEDTQYF | TGTGCCAGCAGTCGGGACTCCGAAGATACGCAGTATTTT
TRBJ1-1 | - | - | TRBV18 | CASSPLGAEAFF | TGTGCCAGCTCACCCCTTGGCGCTGAAGCTTTCTTT
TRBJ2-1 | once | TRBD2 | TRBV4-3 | CASSQDAGLAANEQFF | TGCGCCAGCAGCCAAGATGCAGGACTAGCGGCCAATGAGCAGTTCTTC
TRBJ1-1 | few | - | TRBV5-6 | CASSLERTVIFEAFF | TGTGCCAGCAGCTTGGAGAGGACGGTAATCTTTGAAGCTTTCTTT
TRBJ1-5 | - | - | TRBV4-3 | CASSQVHSSNQPQHF | TGCGCCAGCAGCCAAGTACACAGTAGCAATCAGCCCCAGCATTTT
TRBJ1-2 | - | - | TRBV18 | CASSPTRANYGYTF | TGTGCCAGCTCACCTACACGAGCTAACTATGGCTACACCTTC
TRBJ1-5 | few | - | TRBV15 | CATSLSNQPQHF | TGTGCCACCAGCCTTAGCAATCAGCCCCAGCATTTT
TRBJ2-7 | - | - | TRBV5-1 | CASSRQSYEQYF | TGCGCCAGCAGCCGACAGAGCTACGAGCAGTACTTC
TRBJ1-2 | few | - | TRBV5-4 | CASSLDPRANYGYTF | TGTGCCAGCAGCTTGGACCCGAGAGCGAACTATGGCTACACCTTC
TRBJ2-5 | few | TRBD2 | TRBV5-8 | CASSPGLAGGVQETQYF | TGTGCCAGCAGCCCGGGACTAGCGGGGGGCGTTCAAGAGACCCAGTACTTC
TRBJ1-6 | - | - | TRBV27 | CASSLGVPSNSPLHF | TGTGCCAGCAGTCTCGGGGTCCCATCCAATTCACCCCTCCACTTT
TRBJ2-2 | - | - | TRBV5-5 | CASSLVQGITGELFF | TGTGCCAGCAGCTTGGTTCAGGGAATCACCGGGGAGCTGTTTTTT
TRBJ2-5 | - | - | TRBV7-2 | CASRRGNEETQYF | TGTGCCAGCCGACGGGGAAACGAGGAGACCCAGTACTTC
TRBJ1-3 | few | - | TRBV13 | CASSSLSSGNTIYF | TGTGCCAGCAGCTCACTAAGCTCTGGAAACACCATATATTTT
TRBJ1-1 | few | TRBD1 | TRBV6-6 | CASSYFQGENTEAFF | TGTGCCAGCAGTTATTTCCAGGGGGAGAACACTGAAGCTTTCTTT
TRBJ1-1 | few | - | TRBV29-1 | CSVARDTSMNTEAFF | TGCAGCGTTGCCCGGGACACCTCAATGAACACTGAAGCTTTCTTT
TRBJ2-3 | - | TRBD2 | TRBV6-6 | CATKLAGSTDTQYF | TGTGCCACCAAACTAGCGGGGAGCACAGATACGCAGTATTTT
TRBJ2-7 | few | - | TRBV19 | CASGRTGGRFYEQYF | TGTGCCAGTGGACGTACCGGAGGACGCTTCTACGAGCAGTACTTC
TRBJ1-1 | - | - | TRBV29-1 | CSVDSGHWTEAFF | TGCAGCGTTGATTCTGGGCATTGGACTGAAGCTTTCTTT
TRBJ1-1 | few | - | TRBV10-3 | CAISWENTEAFF | TGTGCCATCAGTTGGGAGAACACTGAAGCTTTCTTT
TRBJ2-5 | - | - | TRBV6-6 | CASSNMAGSQETQYF | TGTGCCAGCAGTAATATGGCGGGGTCCCAAGAGACCCAGTACTTC
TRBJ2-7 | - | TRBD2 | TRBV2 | CASSELWARTSGGAPYEQYF | TGTGCCAGCAGTGAGCTGTGGGCGAGGACTAGCGGGGGGGCCCCGTACGAGCAGTACTTC
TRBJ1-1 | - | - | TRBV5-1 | CASSPLIVSTEAFF | TGCGCCAGCAGCCCGTTGATTGTATCCACTGAAGCTTTCTTT
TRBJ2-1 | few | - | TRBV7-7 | CASSSGLGDDEQFF | TGTGCTAGCAGCTCGGGACTGGGCGACGATGAGCAGTTCTTC
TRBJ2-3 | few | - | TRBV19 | CASSFSGGTDTQYF | TGTGCCAGTAGCTTCAGCGGTGGCACAGATACGCAGTATTTT
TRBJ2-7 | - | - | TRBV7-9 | CASSSSGTGNYEQYF | TGTGCCAGCAGCTCGTCCGGGACGGGGAATTACGAGCAGTACTTC
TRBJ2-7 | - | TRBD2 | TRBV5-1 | CASRSSGGYYEQYF | TGCGCCAGCAGAAGTAGCGGGGGGTATTACGAGCAGTACTTC
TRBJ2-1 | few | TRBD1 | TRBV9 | CASSPGTVNEQFF | TGTGCCAGCAGCCCCGGGACAGTCAATGAGCAGTTCTTC
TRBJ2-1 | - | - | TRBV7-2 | CASSLVPGQTRGEQFF | TGTGCCAGCAGCTTAGTTCCAGGGCAAACACGGGGTGAGCAGTTCTTC
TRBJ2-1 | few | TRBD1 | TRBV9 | CASSVMTGPSYNEQFF | TGTGCCAGCAGCGTAATGACAGGGCCCTCCTACAATGAGCAGTTCTTC
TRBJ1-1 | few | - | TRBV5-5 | CASRDSYWNTEAFF | TGTGCCAGCAGGGACAGTTATTGGAACACTGAAGCTTTCTTT
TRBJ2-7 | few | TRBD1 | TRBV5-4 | CASSLSQGLEQYF | TGTGCCAGCAGCTTATCACAGGGGCTTGAGCAGTACTTC
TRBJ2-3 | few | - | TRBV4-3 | CASSQDVGGLGTDTQYF | TGCGCCAGCAGCCAAGATGTGGGGGGTTTGGGCACAGATACGCAGTATTTT
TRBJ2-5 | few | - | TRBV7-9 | CASSRQGGQETQYF | TGTGCCAGCAGCCGACAGGGAGGCCAAGAGACCCAGTACTTC
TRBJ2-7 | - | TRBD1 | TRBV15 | CATSSPSSGTDVLSYEQYF | TGTGCCACCAGTAGCCCTTCTTCCGGGACAGATGTATTGTCCTACGAGCAGTACTTC
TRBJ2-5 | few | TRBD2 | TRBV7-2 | CASSFPGGVRETQYF | TGTGCCAGCAGCTTCCCCGGGGGGGTGAGAGAGACCCAGTACTTC
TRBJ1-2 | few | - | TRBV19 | CASYSYGYTF | TGTGCCAGTTACAGCTATGGCTACACCTTC
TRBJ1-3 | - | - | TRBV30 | CAWSGVEDTIYF | TGTGCCTGGAGTGGAGTAGAAGACACCATATATTTT
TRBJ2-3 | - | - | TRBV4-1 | CASKGSTDTQYF | TGCGCCAGCAAAGGGAGCACAGATACGCAGTATTTT
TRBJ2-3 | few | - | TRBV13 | CASSEPGGTDTQYF | TGTGCCAGCAGTGAACCGGGGGGCACAGATACGCAGTATTTT
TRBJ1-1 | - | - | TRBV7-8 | CASSLEHWNTEAFF | TGTGCCAGCAGCTTAGAACATTGGAACACTGAAGCTTTCTTT
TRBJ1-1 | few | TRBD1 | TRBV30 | CAWGQGMNTEAFF | TGTGCCTGGGGACAGGGCATGAACACTGAAGCTTTCTTT
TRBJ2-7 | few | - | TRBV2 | CASSEDTGSYEQYF | TGTGCCAGCAGTGAAGATACAGGGAGCTACGAGCAGTACTTT
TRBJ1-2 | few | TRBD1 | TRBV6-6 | CASSFLQGEHYGYTF | TGTGCCAGCAGTTTCCTTCAGGGGGAACACTATGGCTACACCTTC
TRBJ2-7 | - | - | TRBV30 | CAWSVKGGYEQYF | TGTGCCTGGAGCGTGAAAGGCGGTTACGAGCAGTACTTC
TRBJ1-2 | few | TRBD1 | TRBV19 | CASSFGTGVYYGYTF | TGTGCCAGTAGTTTCGGGACAGGGGTCTACTATGGCTACACCTTC
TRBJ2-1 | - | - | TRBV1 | CASSQEPGSAVYNEQFF | TGCGCCAGCAGCCAAGAACCGGGATCGGCCGTCTACAATGAGCAGTTCTTC
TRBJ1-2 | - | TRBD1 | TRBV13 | CASSYGTGEGYTF | TGTGCCAGCAGCTACGGGACAGGCGAAGGCTACACCTTC
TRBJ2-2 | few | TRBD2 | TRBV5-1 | CASSLSLAGGPQQTGELFF | TGCGCCAGCAGCTTGTCTCTAGCGGGGGGCCCTCAACAGACCGGGGAGCTGTTTTTT
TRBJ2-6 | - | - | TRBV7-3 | CASSLSGGPSGANVLTF | TGTGCCAGCAGCTTATCCGGGGGTCCCTCTGGGGCCAACGTCCTGACTTTC
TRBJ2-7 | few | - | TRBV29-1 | CSVEDNKGGNEQYF | TGCAGCGTTGAAGACAACAAGGGGGGCAACGAGCAGTACTTC
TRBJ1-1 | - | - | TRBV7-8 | CASSLPPRAEAFF | TGTGCCAGCAGCTTACCGCCAAGGGCTGAAGCTTTCTTT
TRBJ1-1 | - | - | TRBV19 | CASSSEAGQGRNTEAFF | TGTGCCAGTAGTTCTGAAGCGGGGCAAGGAAGAAACACTGAAGCTTTCTTT
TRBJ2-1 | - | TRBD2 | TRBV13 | CASSQGSGGAYNEQFF | TGTGCCAGCAGCCAAGGGAGCGGGGGGGCCTACAATGAGCAGTTCTTC
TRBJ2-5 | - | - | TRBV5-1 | CASSFHWRETQYF | TGCGCCAGCAGCTTCCACTGGCGAGAGACCCAGTACTTC
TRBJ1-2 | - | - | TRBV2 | CASSGVRGYGYTF | TGTGCCAGCAGTGGGGTGCGGGGCTATGGCTACACCTTC
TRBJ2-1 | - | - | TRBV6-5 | CASSYRDSNEQFF | TGTGCCAGCAGTTATCGGGACTCCAATGAGCAGTTCTTC